The present T cell receptor (beta chain) was sequenced within a study of cytomegalovirus exposure and HLA in healthy donors. PCR was performed using 60 Vbeta and 13 Jbeta primers. Using immunoSEQ multiplex PCR, the repertoire was profiled, and TCRdb retains in-frame clones only, with some absent. The sample contains 150,000 to 200,000 clones, 60% to 85% of which appear only once. In this sample, this clone turned up once. The germline V gene encodes CDR1 SEHNR and CDR2 FQNEAQ (reference sequence). This CDR3 has 16 amino acids. V lost 0 bases and J lost 5; bases outside the gene matches: 9. This TCR came from a man in his forties in good health and CMV-seronegative. Sequenced input: PBMCs. V usage is TRBV7-9 and J usage is TRBJ2-7; 8 bases align to TRBD2. Written as DNA, the CDR3 is TGTGCCAGCAGCTTAGCAGTGAGCGGGAGATCCCACGAGCAGTACTTC. This gives the protein CASSLAVSGRSHEQYF.